The source of this T cell receptor (beta chain) is a study of T cell responses to AZD1222 COVID-19 vaccine. Overall study results and limits: Repertoires in all cases were sampled only once the peak T cell response had passed. Donors were largely white British and mainly female; clonal diversity was possibly underestimated.

Libraries were prepared by immunoSEQ multiplex PCR; TCRdb keeps only in-frame clonotypes and omits some of them. The sample holds 110,000 to 150,000 clones, approximately 91% seen once. The CDR3 length is 12 residues. Trimming stripped 0 bases from V and 7 bases from J, with 7 bases between. The V gene's germline CDR1 is GTSNPN and CDR2 SVGIG (reference sequence). As regards this clone: No antigen is known for it.

The V and J genes are TRBV30 and TRBJ1-5; D remains ambiguous. The sequenced sample was peripheral blood, obtained 28 days after the second AZD1222 dose. This clonotype originated in an adult who received the AZD1222 COVID-19 vaccine. CDR3: CAWSVGRQPQHF. CDR3 nucleotides: TGTGCCTGGAGTGTGGGGAGGCAGCCCCAGCATTTT.